Each of the 20 T cell receptor beta chains below was sequenced from the same sample in a study of blood T cell repertoires in COVID-19. Assay used: immunoSEQ multiplex PCR; TCRdb lists only in-frame clones, some missing. This sample yields roughly 51,000 clones, of which about nine tenths are seen a single time; over 4% belongs to the top ten. The sample was peripheral blood. The receptors originated from a man in his 70s with acute or convalescent COVID-19.

This clone occurred a few times. V is TRBV6-5 and J is TRBJ2-7; 8 nucleotides match TRBD1. Germline V gene data show CDR1 as MNHEY and CDR2 as SVGAGI. The CDR3 is made up of 15 amino acids. Trimming cost V 0 bases and J 3 bases; bases outside gene matches: 4. CDR3 loop: CASSYSGRGLYEQYF. CDR3 coding DNA: TGTGCCAGCAGTTACTCGGGCAGGGGGCTCTACGAGCAGTACTTC.

V and J are TRBV18 and TRBJ2-7; 7 bases fit TRBD2. V dropped 2 bases and J dropped 2; count of bases not matched to a gene: 18. The CDR3 is 19 amino acids. Germline assignment: CDR1 KGHSH and CDR2 LQKENI. CDR3 sequence reads: CASSPDISVRTRDPYEQYF. The DNA for the CDR3 is TGTGCCAGCTCACCAGACATTTCTGTGAGGACTAGGGATCCCTACGAGCAGTACTTC.

V gene TRBV11-2 combines with J gene TRBJ2-7, with TRBD1 matching 9 bases. The CDR3 runs 15 residues. Unmatched junction bases numbered 6, after V lost 5 bases and J lost 1 base. From germline, CDR1 is SGHAT and CDR2 FQNNGV. This CDR3 is CASSAPGQGSYEQYF. The DNA of the CDR3 is TGTGCCAGCAGCGCCCCGGGACAGGGTTCCTACGAGCAGTACTTC.

The genes are TRBV7-2 and TRBJ1-4; 8 bases align to TRBD1. The CDR3 spans 15 residues. The V and J ends lost 1 base and 8 bases, in that order; junction bases with no gene match: 6. Germline CDR1 is SGHTA and CDR2 is FQGNSA. CDR3 residues: CASSLGGRGREKLFF. The CDR3 nucleotides are TGTGCCAGCAGCTTAGGGGGCAGGGGGCGCGAAAAACTGTTTTTT.

The CDR3 sequence is CASSYMTGRYTEAFF. Written as DNA, the CDR3 is TGTGCCAGCAGTTACATGACAGGGCGGTACACTGAAGCTTTCTTT. This rearrangement joins TRBV28 to TRBJ1-1; 7 bases are shared with TRBD1. CDR1 and CDR2 from the germline V gene are MDHEN and SYDVKM. The CDR3 has 15 residues. J lost 3 bases, V lost 4 bases, and 8 bases had no gene match.

The chain uses TRBV20-1 and TRBJ1-5; D uncertain. Germline CDR1 is DFQATT and CDR2 is SNEGSKA (reference sequence). Trimming took off 3 bases at V and 3 bases at J, with 15 bases between the two ends. The CDR3 length is 15 residues. The DNA for the CDR3 is TGCAGTGCTAGTATATTTACAGTCTTCAATCAGCCCCAGCATTTT. Protein: CSASIFTVFNQPQHF.

The gene calls are TRBV9 and TRBJ2-3; 8 bases line up with TRBD2. CDR3 length: 15 residues. V gave up 1 base and J gave up 3 bases; unmatched junction bases: 4. Germline assignment: CDR1 SGDLS and CDR2 YYNGEE. CDR3 nucleotides: TGTGCCAGCAGCGTATCACTAGCGGAAACAGATACGCAGTATTTT. Its translation is CASSVSLAETDTQYF.

CDR3 amino acids: CASSPPAGGTGNTIYF. CDR3 bases: TGTGCCAGCTCACCACCGGCCGGAGGTACTGGAAACACCATATATTTT. V is TRBV18 and J is TRBJ1-3; D is unresolved. Germline CDR1 and CDR2: KGHSH and LQKENI. The ends were cut back, 0 bases at V and 2 bases at J, with 11 bases in the middle. The CDR3 length is 16 residues. Full variable domain (rest looked up from reference TRBV18 and TRBJ1-3): NAGVMQNPRHLVRRRGQEARLRCSPMKGHSHVYWYRQLPEEGLKFMVYLQKENIIDESGMPKERFSAEFPKEGPSILRIQQVVRGDSAAYFCASSPPAGGTGNTIYFGEGSWLTVV.

This clone was recorded once. V gene TRBV5-4 combines with J gene TRBJ2-1, with 7 bases that match TRBD1. The germline V gene encodes CDR1 SGHNT and CDR2 YYREEE (reference sequence). The CDR3 sequence is 14 residues long. Trimming at V came to 5 bases and at J to 8 bases, leaving 10 bases not matched to a gene. CDR3 region: CASSFGTATDEQFF. In DNA, the CDR3 is TGTGCCAGCAGTTTTGGGACAGCTACCGATGAGCAGTTCTTC.

The V call is TRBV4-3, the J call TRBJ1-1, with TRBD1 matching 8 bases. The CDR3 is made up of 15 amino acids. The germline gives CDR1 LGHNA, CDR2 YSLEER. V dropped 1 base and J dropped 8; count of bases not matched to a gene: 9. The CDR3 sequence is CASSQASGTGFEAFF. In DNA form, the CDR3 reads TGCGCCAGCAGCCAAGCTTCCGGGACAGGCTTCGAAGCTTTCTTT.

This sequence joins TRBV12-2 and TRBJ1-2; the tabulated D call, TRBD1, remains unverified against the DNA. TRBV12-2 corresponds to a pseudogene. This CDR3 is 14 amino acids long. The CDR3 sequence: CASRPPLTDYGYTF. In DNA form, the CDR3 reads TGTGCAAGTCGCCCTCCGCTGACAGACTATGGCTACACCTTC.

This clone turned up a few times. An end of the junction differs from the germline gene, which may be a read error. V usage is TRBV7-2 and J usage is TRBJ2-5; 15 bases map to TRBD2. Germline V gene data show CDR1 as SGHTA and CDR2 as FQGNSA. CDR3 size: 16 residues. The CDR3 DNA follows: TGTGCCAGCAGCCGGACTAGCGGGGGGGACCAGGAGACCCAGTACTTC. This encodes CASSRTSGGDQETQYF. Full variable domain (missing parts from reference TRBV7-2 and TRBJ2-5): GAGVSQSPSNKVTEKGKDVELRCDPISGHTALYWYRQSLGQGLEFLIYFQGNSAPDKSGLPSDRFSAERTGGSVSTLTIQRTQQEDSAVYLCASSRTSGGDQETQYFGPGTRLLVL.

This chain joins TRBV7-3 and TRBJ2-1; 7 bases map to TRBD2. The V gene's germline CDR1 is SGHTA and CDR2 FQGTGA. Losses at the gene ends were 4 bases for V and 7 bases for J; bases not matched to a gene: 16. This CDR3 contains 17 residues. The CDR3 DNA sequence: TGTGCCAGCAGCTATTCCGGGACTAAATGGGGGGAGAATGAGCAGTTCTTC. Its protein product is CASSYSGTKWGENEQFF.

The chain uses TRBV7-9 and TRBJ2-5; unclear D gene. The CDR3 is made up of 12 amino acids. The germline CDR1 and CDR2 sequences are SEHNR and FQNEAQ (reference sequence). V dropped 3 bases and J dropped 3 bases, with 5 bases sitting between them. CDR3 residues: CASSFREETQYF. CDR3 nucleotide sequence: TGTGCCAGCAGCTTCCGAGAAGAGACCCAGTACTTC. The variable domain in full, completed from reference TRBV7-9 and TRBJ2-5, reads DTGVSQNPRHKITKRGQNVTFRCDPISEHNRLYWYRQTLGQGPEFLTYFQNEAQLEKSRLLSDRFSAERPKGSFSTLEIQRTEQGDSAMYLCASSFREETQYFGPGTRLLVL.

There are a few counts of this clone. The rearrangement links TRBV6-2 or TRBV6-3 to TRBJ1-1; D gene unclear. The CDR3 contains 16 residues. Trimming took 2 bases from V and 0 from J, leaving 13 bases between them. Germline V gene lookup returns CDR1 MNHEY and CDR2 SVGEGT. As DNA, the CDR3 is TGTGCCAGCAGTTACCGGCAGGCACCCTTGAACACTGAAGCTTTCTTT. This codes for CASSYRQAPLNTEAFF.

The genes are TRBV3-1 (or the pseudogene TRBV3-2) and TRBJ2-3; 7 positions agree with TRBD1. This CDR3 contains 16 residues. V shed 1 base, J shed 2 bases, and the junction held 6 bases outside the gene matches. From germline, CDR1 is LGHDT and CDR2 YNNKEL (reference sequence). The CDR3 sequence is CASSQGDSTLTDTQYF. CDR3 bases: TGTGCCAGCAGCCAAGGGGACAGCACACTCACAGATACGCAGTATTTT.

V usage is TRBV18 and J usage is TRBJ2-3; 7 nucleotides agree with TRBD2. Germline V gene data show CDR1 as KGHSH and CDR2 as LQKENI. This CDR3 has 16 residues. The junction had 4 bases not matched to a gene; V was cut back by 1 base and J by 0 bases. The chain's CDR3 is CASSPQAGSSTDTQYF. CDR3 nucleotides: TGTGCCAGCTCACCACAAGCGGGGTCTAGCACAGATACGCAGTATTTT.

This chain links TRBV6-5 with TRBJ2-1; D gene unclear. V lost 0 bases to trimming and J lost 2 bases, with 11 bases between them. Germline CDR1 reads MNHEY; CDR2 reads SVGAGI. This CDR3 is 16 amino acids long. The CDR3 spells CASSYSWARAYNEQFF. CDR3 DNA sequence: TGTGCCAGCAGTTACTCGTGGGCCCGCGCCTACAATGAGCAGTTCTTC.

This clone was detected once. The gene calls are TRBV24-1 and TRBJ2-5; TRBD2 agrees at 13 bases. The CDR3 spans 17 residues. Germline V gene lookup returns CDR1 KGHDR and CDR2 SFDVKD. V was pared by 9 bases and J by 5 bases, with 14 bases of the junction left unmatched. The CDR3 nucleotides are TGTGCCACCGAGCCCGGAACTAGCGGGGGGGCCCGGGAGACCCAGTACTTC. Translation: CATEPGTSGGARETQYF.

This clone was detected only a few times. The chain employs TRBV21-1 and TRBJ1-2; TRBD1 was called by the table and not checked on the DNA. TRBV21-1 constitutes a pseudogene. The CDR3 length is 16 residues. The CDR3 region has the DNA TGTGCCAGCAGCAAAGCGAGGGACAGCGGCGCGTATGGCTACACCTTC. It yields the protein CASSKARDSGAYGYTF.